The 31 T cell receptor beta chains given below trace back to one sample, sequenced in a study of shared clonotypes between healthy human individuals. Only in-frame clones appear in the TCRdb table, and some are missing; sequencing was by immunoSEQ multiplex PCR. Of about 2,500,000 clones listed, roughly nine tenths are singletons. Sequencing used naive CD4+ T cells sorted from blood. Sample subset: CD45RA+ positively selected. These receptors were obtained from a man aged 18 to 30 in good health.

V is TRBV28 and J is TRBJ2-7; D is ambiguous. The CDR3 spans 13 residues. CDR1 MDHEN and CDR2 SYDVKM come from the germline V gene. V gave up 3 bases and J gave up 7 bases, with 13 bases separating them. The CDR3 region is CASSFRDVREQYF. The CDR3 DNA sequence: TGTGCCAGCAGTTTTCGCGATGTGCGGGAGCAGTACTTC.

This rearrangement joins TRBV5-4 to TRBJ2-2; 7 nucleotides match TRBD2. Trimming at V came to 4 bases and at J to 4 bases, leaving 7 bases not matched to a gene. Germline V CDR1 and CDR2: SGHNT, YYREEE (reference sequence). The CDR3 spans 15 residues. CDR3 sequence: CASSRSGTTTGELFF. The CDR3 DNA sequence: TGTGCCAGCAGCCGTTCCGGGACTACCACCGGGGAGCTGTTTTTT.

V and J are TRBV2 and TRBJ1-1; D not resolved. This CDR3 is built from 14 residues. The V and J ends lost 7 bases and 3 bases respectively, with 15 bases between them. CDR1 is SNHLY, CDR2 FYNNEI, per germline. CDR3 bases: TGTGCCAGCACCCAAGTGCAGGCGTACACTGAAGCTTTCTTT. This encodes CASTQVQAYTEAFF.

The rearrangement links TRBV2 to TRBJ2-2; D gene unclear. This CDR3 has 12 amino acids. V shed 1 base and J shed 7 bases, with 4 bases lying between them. Germline-derived CDR1 and CDR2 are SNHLY and FYNNEI. The CDR3 sequence is CASSEGGGELFF. The DNA of the CDR3 is TGTGCCAGCAGTGAAGGGGGCGGGGAGCTGTTTTTT.

The chain couples TRBV21-1 to TRBJ2-7. TRBV21-1 has pseudogene status. CDR3 length: 14 residues. The CDR3 DNA reads TGTGCCAGCAGCTCCGGCCCAAACACCTACGAGCAGTACTTC. It is translated as CASSSGPNTYEQYF.

This sequence joins TRBV6-6 and TRBJ1-2, with 8 bases matching TRBD1. V shed 2 bases, J shed 8 bases, and the junction held 13 bases outside the gene matches. This CDR3 region has 16 residues. Germline CDR1 and CDR2: MNHNY and SVGAGI (reference sequence). The CDR3 nucleotides are TGTGCCAGCAGTTACGCGGAGGGACAGGCTGCGAAAGGCTACACCTTC. This encodes CASSYAEGQAAKGYTF.

The chain uses TRBV11-3 and TRBJ2-1, with TRBD2 identical over 8 bases. This CDR3 is built from 14 residues. Unmatched junction bases numbered 7, after V lost 6 bases and J lost 6 bases. Germline lookup yields CDR1 SGHNT and CDR2 YENEEA. CDR3 nucleotides: TGTGCCAGCAGTGCGGGACTAGAGGGCAATGAGCAGTTCTTC. This encodes CASSAGLEGNEQFF. The variable domain in full, with the rest retrieved from reference TRBV11-3 and TRBJ2-1, is EAGVVQSPRYKIIEKKQPVAFWCNPISGHNTLYWYLQNLGQGPELLIRYENEEAVDDSQLPKDRFSAERLKGVDSTLKIQPAELGDSAVYLCASSAGLEGNEQFFGPGTRLTVL.

Only one count was recorded for this clone. CDR3 region: CASSLRGASYNEQFF. The CDR3 DNA reads as TGTGCCAGCAGCTTAAGGGGGGCCTCCTACAATGAGCAGTTCTTC. The chain carries TRBV7-3 and TRBJ2-1; the D gene could be TRBD1 or TRBD2 (6 bases each). The CDR3 is 15 residues long. Germline lookup yields CDR1 SGHTA and CDR2 FQGTGA. V lost 1 base, J lost 0 bases, and 7 bases lay in between.

This chain joins TRBV4-1 and TRBJ1-2; 7 bases map to TRBD1. The trim removed 3 bases at V and 4 bases at J, leaving 8 bases unmatched. In germline, CDR1 is MGHRA, CDR2 YSYEKL. The CDR3 sequence is 15 residues long. The CDR3 sequence: CASSQRQGVGYGYTF. For the CDR3, the DNA is TGCGCCAGCAGCCAGCGGCAGGGGGTTGGCTATGGCTACACCTTC.

The chain uses TRBV19 and TRBJ1-5; D unresolved. In germline, CDR1 is LNHDA, CDR2 SQIVND (reference sequence). Trimming pared 3 bases from V and 0 bases from J, leaving 9 bases between. The CDR3 contains 15 residues. The CDR3 reads CASSIQLYSNQPQHF. As DNA, the CDR3 is TGTGCCAGTAGTATTCAACTGTATAGCAATCAGCCCCAGCATTTT.

The chain employs TRBV18 and TRBJ1-1, with 9 nucleotides matching TRBD1. V lost 0 bases and J lost 4; bases outside the gene matches: 3. The CDR3 contains 15 residues. CDR1 KGHSH and CDR2 LQKENI come from the germline V gene. CDR3 DNA: TGTGCCAGCTCACCACCGGGGGACAGGGTCACTGAAGCTTTCTTT. It translates to CASSPPGDRVTEAFF.

The chain couples TRBV30 to TRBJ1-5, with unresolved D. Germline values: CDR1 GTSNPN, CDR2 SVGIG (reference sequence). Trimming took off 1 base at V and 1 base at J, with 5 bases between the two ends. The CDR3 totals 13 residues. CDR3 in DNA: TGTGCCTGGAGTGCAGAGAGCAATCAGCCCCAGCATTTT. This codes for CAWSAESNQPQHF. Complete variable domain (other parts from reference TRBV30 and TRBJ1-5): SQTIHQWPATLVQPVGSPLSLECTVEGTSNPNLYWYRQAAGRGLQLLFYSVGIGQISSEVPQNLSASRPQDRQFILSSKKLLLSDSGFYLCAWSAESNQPQHFGDGTRLSIL.

The chain combines TRBV4-3 with TRBJ1-1; no reliable D call. This CDR3 is 15 amino acids long. V shed 0 bases and J shed 1 base, with 9 bases lying between them. From germline, CDR1 is LGHNA and CDR2 YSLEER. The CDR3 region has the DNA TGCGCCAGCAGCCAAGAGGTGGTGGCGAACACTGAAGCTTTCTTT. Translation gives CASSQEVVANTEAFF.

V usage is TRBV6-5 and J usage is TRBJ2-1; D might be TRBD1 (6 bases). CDR1 and CDR2 (germline): MNHEY, SVGAGI. Between the trimmed V and J ends, which lost 7 bases and 5 bases, there was a span of 15 bases. The CDR3 runs 14 residues. In nucleotides, the CDR3 is TGTGCCAGCACCCGACCCGGACAGAACAATGAGCAGTTCTTC. Translation gives CASTRPGQNNEQFF.

The CDR3 protein is CASKGGPGDTQYF. CDR3 bases: TGTGCCAGTAAAGGGGGGCCCGGAGATACGCAGTATTTT. This sequence joins TRBV19 and TRBJ2-3; D is possibly TRBD1 or TRBD2 (6 bases each). Germline V gene sequence: CDR1 LNHDA, CDR2 SQIVND (reference sequence). The CDR3 runs 13 residues. Trimming shortened V by 7 bases and J by 5 bases, and 13 bases separated the two germline ends.

The chain joins TRBV6-5 to TRBJ2-7, with D perhaps TRBD2 (6 bases). The CDR3 is 15 residues long. V was cut by 5 bases and J by 0 bases, with 14 bases left in between. Germline V gene sequence: CDR1 MNHEY, CDR2 SVGAGI. In DNA form, the CDR3 reads TGTGCCAGCAGTCGGAGCGGGCTCCACTCCTACGAGCAGTACTTC. Translation: CASSRSGLHSYEQYF.

The CDR3 sequence: CASSSPAGGLIQETQYF. CDR3 bases: TGTGCCAGCAGCTCCCCAGCGGGGGGACTCATCCAAGAGACCCAGTACTTC. The chain uses TRBV5-4 and TRBJ2-5; 9 nucleotides align to TRBD2. CDR1 and CDR2 from the germline V gene are SGHNT and YYREEE (reference sequence). The CDR3 sequence is 17 residues long. Trimming removed 3 bases from V and 1 base from J; junction bases left unmatched: 10.

V and J are TRBV6-5 and TRBJ2-1, with 8 bases identical to TRBD2. The CDR3 has 14 residues. Trimming cost V 5 bases and J 6 bases; bases outside gene matches: 6. CDR1 and CDR2 (germline): MNHEY, SVGAGI. The CDR3 DNA follows: TGTGCCAGCAGTGGAAGCGGGGGCCGCAATGAGCAGTTCTTC. It specifies CASSGSGGRNEQFF.

The chain uses TRBV5-1 and TRBJ2-1, with no clear D. Germline CDR1 SGHRS, CDR2 YFSETQ. The CDR3 spans 15 residues. V shed 2 bases and J shed 9 bases, with 18 bases lying between them. Here the CDR3 reads CASSFDTRRVLEQFF. The CDR3 DNA reads as TGCGCCAGCAGCTTTGACACTCGAAGGGTGCTTGAGCAGTTCTTC.

This chain uses TRBV7-6 with TRBJ2-5; 10 nucleotides match TRBD1. J was trimmed by 2 bases and V by 5 bases; bases with no gene match: 8. The CDR3 is 16 amino acids. The germline CDR1 and CDR2 sequences are SGHVS and FNYEAQ. The CDR3 nucleotides are TGTGCCAGCAGCGGAGGACAGGGGGTAGGGCAAGAGACCCAGTACTTC. This sequence encodes CASSGGQGVGQETQYF.

This clone was recorded once. This chain connects TRBV5-4 to TRBJ1-3, with 8 bases lining up with TRBD1. Trimming took 3 bases from V and 4 from J; bases not matched to a gene: 6. The CDR3 contains 15 residues. Germline CDR1 is SGHNT and CDR2 is YYREEE (reference sequence). CDR3 protein: CASSSWTGSGNTIYF. CDR3 sequence (DNA): TGTGCCAGCAGCTCGTGGACAGGGAGCGGAAACACCATATATTTT. The complete variable domain, with remaining parts taken from reference TRBV5-4 and TRBJ1-3, reads ETGVTQSPTHLIKTRGQQVTLRCSSQSGHNTVSWYQQALGQGPQFIFQYYREEENGRGNFPPRFSGLQFPNYSSELNVNALELDDSALYLCASSSWTGSGNTIYFGEGSWLTVV.

J is TRBJ2-7 and V is TRBV6-6; possibly TRBD2 for D (5 bases). This CDR3 is built from 13 residues. V was cut by 8 bases and J by 0 bases, with 11 bases left in between. Germline CDR1 MNHNY, CDR2 SVGAGI (reference sequence). The CDR3: CASEAETSYEQYF. The CDR3 region has the DNA TGTGCCAGCGAAGCGGAAACCTCCTACGAGCAGTACTTC.

As regards this clone: This sample also contains other DNA sequences that code for the same CDR3. This chain joins TRBV5-1 and TRBJ2-7; 9 positions agree with TRBD2. Germline-derived CDR1 and CDR2 are SGHRS and YFSETQ. The V gene end was trimmed by 3 bases and the J gene end by 1 base; junction bases not matched to a gene: 2. The CDR3 runs 14 residues. The CDR3 region is CASSSTSGSYEQYF. CDR3 coding DNA: TGCGCCAGCAGCTCGACTAGCGGTTCCTACGAGCAGTACTTC.

This clone was counted a few times. Additional DNA sequences in this sample encode the identical CDR3. This rearrangement joins TRBV30 to TRBJ1-1; possibly TRBD1 for D (6 bases). Germline CDR1 and CDR2: GTSNPN and SVGIG (reference sequence). The ends were cut back, 2 bases at V and 3 bases at J, with 7 bases in the middle. The CDR3 has 12 amino acids. The CDR3 here is CAWSPGDTEAFF. CDR3 bases: TGTGCCTGGAGTCCAGGGGACACTGAAGCTTTCTTT.

The chain is built from TRBV30 and TRBJ1-6, with 7 positions matching TRBD1. This CDR3 contains 13 residues. Per germline, CDR1 GTSNPN and CDR2 SVGIG (reference sequence). J lost 11 bases, V lost 8 bases, and 12 bases had no gene match. As DNA, the CDR3 is TGTGCCGGAAGACAGGGCGCCGGGGCACCCCTCCACTTT. The encoded protein is CAGRQGAGAPLHF.

V gene TRBV7-2 combines with J gene TRBJ2-2; D is undetermined. The CDR3 extends over 14 amino acids. The V gene lost 3 bases and the J gene lost 0 bases, with 5 bases spanning the gap. Germline V gene sequence: CDR1 SGHTA, CDR2 FQGNSA. CDR3 bases: TGTGCCAGCAGCTTTAGGGCGAACACCGGGGAGCTGTTTTTT. This codes for CASSFRANTGELFF.

The rearrangement links TRBV6-5 to TRBJ1-2; 7 bases are a match to TRBD1. The CDR3 spans 13 residues. V shed 8 bases and J 6 bases; nucleotides not matched to a gene: 9. CDR1 and CDR2 from the germline V gene are MNHEY and SVGAGI. Written as DNA, the CDR3 is TGTGCCAGCCACAGAACAGGGGTTGATGGCTACACCTTC. As protein: CASHRTGVDGYTF.

V and J are TRBV6-1 and TRBJ2-2, with 8 bases that match TRBD1. The CDR3 extends over 14 amino acids. The germline V gene encodes CDR1 MNHNS and CDR2 SASEGT. V lost 5 bases to trimming and J lost 6 bases; unmatched junction nucleotides: 5. The CDR3 DNA reads TGTGCCAGCAGTCGCAGGGGGCCGGCCGGGGAGCTGTTTTTT. Translation gives CASSRRGPAGELFF.

V is TRBV10-1 and J is TRBJ1-6, with TRBD1 as a possible D gene (5 bases). Germline CDR1 and CDR2: WNHNN and SYGVQD (reference sequence). Trimming cost V 3 bases and J 7 bases, with 10 bases left between them. The CDR3 runs to 14 residues. CDR3 nucleotides: TGCGCCAGCAGTGAAAAGGGGTACAATTCACCCCTCCACTTT. Encoded protein: CASSEKGYNSPLHF.

This clone was counted a single time. The rearrangement joins TRBV7-8 to TRBJ1-2; TRBD1 matches 9 bases. CDR3 size: 14 residues. The ends lost 5 bases at V and 5 bases at J; junction bases unmatched: 6. Germline loops: CDR1 SGHVS, CDR2 FQNEAQ. The chain's CDR3 is CASSPRDRAYGYTF. CDR3 nucleotides: TGTGCCAGCAGCCCTCGGGACAGGGCATATGGCTACACCTTC.

In DNA, the CDR3 is TGTGCCAGCTGCCGGGACAGACTCCAAGAGACCCAGTACTTC. Its translation: CASCRDRLQETQYF. This sequence joins TRBV19 and TRBJ2-5, with TRBD1 matching over 7 bases. Germline assignment: CDR1 LNHDA and CDR2 SQIVND (reference sequence). The CDR3 loop spans 14 amino acids. J was trimmed by 1 base and V by 9 bases; bases with no gene match: 8.